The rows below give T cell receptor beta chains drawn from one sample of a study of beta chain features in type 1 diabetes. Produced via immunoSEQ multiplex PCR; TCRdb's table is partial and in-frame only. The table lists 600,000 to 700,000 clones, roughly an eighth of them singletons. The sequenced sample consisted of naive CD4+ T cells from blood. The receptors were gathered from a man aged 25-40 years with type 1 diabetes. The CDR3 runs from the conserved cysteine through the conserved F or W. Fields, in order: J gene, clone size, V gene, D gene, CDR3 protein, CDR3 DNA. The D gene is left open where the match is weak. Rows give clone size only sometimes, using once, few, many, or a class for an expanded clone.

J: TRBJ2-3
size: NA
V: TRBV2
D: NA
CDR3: CASSEDLDTQYF
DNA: TGTGCCAGCAGTGAAGACTTAGATACGCAGTATTTT

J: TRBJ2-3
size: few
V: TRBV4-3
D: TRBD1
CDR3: CASSQATGANTDTQYF
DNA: TGCGCCAGCAGCCAAGCCACAGGGGCCAACACAGATACGCAGTATTTT

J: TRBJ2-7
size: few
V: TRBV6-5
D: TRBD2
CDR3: CASSYSLAGETYEQYF
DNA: TGTGCCAGCAGTTACTCCCTAGCGGGGGAGACCTACGAGCAGTACTTC

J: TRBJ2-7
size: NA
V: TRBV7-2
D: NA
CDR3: CASSFPRGHEQYF
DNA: TGTGCCAGCAGTTTCCCCCGAGGGCACGAGCAGTACTTC

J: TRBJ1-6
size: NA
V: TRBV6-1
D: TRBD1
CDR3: CASSELADRASPLHF
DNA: TGTGCCAGCAGTGAACTGGCGGACAGGGCTTCACCCCTCCACTTT

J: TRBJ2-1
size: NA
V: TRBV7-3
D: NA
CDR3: CASSLSGNNEQFF
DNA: TGTGCCAGCAGCTTAAGCGGTAACAATGAGCAGTTCTTC

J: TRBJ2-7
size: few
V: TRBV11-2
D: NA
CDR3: CASSIPGVGYEQYF
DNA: TGTGCCAGCAGCATTCCGGGGGTCGGCTACGAGCAGTACTTC

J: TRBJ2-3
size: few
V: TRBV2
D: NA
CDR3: CASSGARADTQYF
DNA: TGTGCCAGCAGTGGGGCGCGGGCGGATACGCAGTATTTT

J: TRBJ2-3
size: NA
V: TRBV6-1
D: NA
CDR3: CASSEVSGSTDTQYF
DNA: TGTGCCAGCAGTGAAGTGTCAGGGAGCACAGATACGCAGTATTTT

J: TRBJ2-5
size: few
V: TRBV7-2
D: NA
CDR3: CASSLGQYQETQYF
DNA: TGTGCCAGCAGCTTAGGCCAGTATCAAGAGACCCAGTACTTC

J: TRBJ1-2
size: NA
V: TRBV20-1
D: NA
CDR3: CSARYQDGYTF
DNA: TGCAGTGCTAGATACCAGGACGGCTACACCTTC

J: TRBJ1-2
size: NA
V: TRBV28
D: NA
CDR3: CASSLQGPCTF
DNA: TGTGCCAGCAGTTTACAGGGGCCGTGCACCTTC

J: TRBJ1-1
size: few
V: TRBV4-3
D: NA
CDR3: CASSRARGIYTEAFF
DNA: TGCGCCAGCAGCCGAGCTCGCGGGATTTACACTGAAGCTTTCTTT

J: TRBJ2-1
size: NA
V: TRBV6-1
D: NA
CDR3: CAISARQADSYNEQFF
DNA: TGTGCCATCAGTGCTCGACAGGCCGACTCCTACAATGAGCAGTTCTTC

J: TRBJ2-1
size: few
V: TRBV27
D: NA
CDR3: CASSLSLAENNEQFF
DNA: TGTGCCAGCAGTTTATCGCTGGCGGAGAACAATGAGCAGTTCTTC

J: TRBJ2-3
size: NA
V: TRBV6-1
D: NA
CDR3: CASSERRQANTDTQYF
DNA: TGTGCCAGCAGTGAAAGGCGACAGGCAAACACAGATACGCAGTATTTT

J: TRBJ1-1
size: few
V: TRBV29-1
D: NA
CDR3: CSVGGRLEAFF
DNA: TGCAGCGTTGGAGGGCGACTTGAAGCTTTCTTT

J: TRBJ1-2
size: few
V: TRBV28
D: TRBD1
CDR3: CASSSAGQGAGGYTF
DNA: TGTGCCAGCAGTTCCGCAGGGCAGGGGGCAGGTGGCTACACCTTC

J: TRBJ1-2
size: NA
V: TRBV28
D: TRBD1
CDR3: CASSPGQAYYGYTF
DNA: TGTGCCAGCAGTCCTGGACAGGCATATTATGGCTACACCTTC

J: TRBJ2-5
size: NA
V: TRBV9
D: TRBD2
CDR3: CASSVELAGDWETQYF
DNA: TGTGCCAGCAGCGTAGAACTAGCGGGGGATTGGGAGACCCAGTACTTC

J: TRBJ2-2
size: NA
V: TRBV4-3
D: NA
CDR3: CASSQDHSFTGELFF
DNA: TGCGCCAGCAGCCAAGATCACAGTTTTACCGGGGAGCTGTTTTTT